Shown below are 24 T cell receptor beta chains from a single sample sequenced in a study of blood T cell repertoires in COVID-19. Sequencing was performed with immunoSEQ multiplex PCR; in TCRdb, only in-frame clones are kept and a portion is missing. The sample has tens of thousands of clones, less than 95% seen once. Sequenced: peripheral blood. These receptors all come from a man in his late teens or twenties with COVID-19, enrolled during active disease.

CDR3 protein: CASSSLAGGYNEQFF. CDR3 nucleotide sequence: TGTGCCAGCAGCTCACTAGCGGGAGGCTACAATGAGCAGTTCTTC. The V gene is TRBV11-3, the J gene TRBJ2-1; 12 positions agree with TRBD2. The CDR3 sequence is 15 residues long. The V gene's germline CDR1 is SGHNT and CDR2 YENEEA. V shed 4 bases, J shed 3 bases, and the junction held 1 base outside the gene matches.

This clone has only one observation. The chain recombines TRBV4-1 with TRBJ2-1; 16 bases are shared with TRBD2. The V gene's germline CDR1 is MGHRA and CDR2 YSYEKL. The J segment lost 4 bases and the V segment lost 4 bases, leaving 4 bases of the junction unmatched. The CDR3 contains 17 residues. The CDR3 region has the DNA TGCGCCAGCAGCCCGGGACTAGCGGGAGGGCGGTACAATGAGCAGTTCTTC. It yields the protein CASSPGLAGGRYNEQFF.

The chain uses TRBV5-4 and TRBJ1-2; perhaps TRBD1 as D (6 bases). Germline CDR1 SGHNT, CDR2 YYREEE (reference sequence). CDR3 size: 15 residues. Trimming removed 1 base at V and 3 bases at J, with 13 bases between. This CDR3 reads CASSLSWDIHYGYTF. The CDR3 coding sequence is TGTGCCAGCAGCTTGAGCTGGGACATACACTATGGCTACACCTTC.

This clone was seen just once. The CDR3 spells CATSREGGSQSYGYTF. In DNA form, the CDR3 reads TGTGCCACCAGCAGAGAAGGGGGCAGCCAATCCTATGGCTACACCTTC. The chain joins TRBV15 to TRBJ1-2; TRBD1 aligns across 7 bases. This CDR3 has 16 residues. CDR1 LNHNV and CDR2 YYDKDF come from the germline V gene (reference sequence). V lost 0 bases to trimming and J lost 4 bases; unmatched junction nucleotides: 8.

The chain carries TRBV7-2 and TRBJ1-2, with 7 bases that match TRBD1. Germline CDR1 reads SGHTA; CDR2 reads FQGNSA. Unmatched junction bases numbered 4, after V lost 5 bases and J lost 4 bases. The CDR3 consists of 13 residues. The CDR3 loop reads CASSQDRVYGYTF. For the CDR3, the DNA is TGTGCCAGCAGCCAAGACAGGGTCTATGGCTACACCTTC.

This clone was recorded only once. The chain employs TRBV6-6 and TRBJ2-3; TRBD2 aligns across 9 bases. The germline gives CDR1 MNHNY, CDR2 SVGAGI (reference sequence). Unmatched junction bases numbered 6, after V lost 2 bases and J lost 3 bases. This CDR3 spans 16 amino acids. In nucleotides, the CDR3 is TGTGCCAGCAGTTACCATCTAGCGGGATCTACAGATACGCAGTATTTT. Its protein product is CASSYHLAGSTDTQYF.

This rearrangement joins TRBV5-1 to TRBJ2-3; D uncertain. The V and J ends lost 4 bases and 0 bases respectively, with 6 bases between them. Germline V gene data show CDR1 as SGHRS and CDR2 as YFSETQ. The length of the CDR3 is 13 residues. This CDR3 reads CASSPLSTDTQYF. DNA of the CDR3: TGCGCCAGCAGCCCCCTTAGCACAGATACGCAGTATTTT.

J is TRBJ1-5 and V is TRBV19; no clear D. CDR1 and CDR2 from the germline V gene are LNHDA and SQIVND (reference sequence). Trimming cost V 4 bases and J 0 bases, with 10 bases left between them. The CDR3 extends over 15 amino acids. Here the CDR3 reads CASSRAEYSNQPQHF. The CDR3 DNA is TGTGCCAGTAGTAGGGCAGAATATAGCAATCAGCCCCAGCATTTT.

The CDR3 nucleotides are TGCGCCAGCAGTGAGATATCGGATCAGCCCCAGCATTTT. This codes for CASSEISDQPQHF. The rearrangement uses TRBV10-2 and TRBJ1-5; D gene unclear. The CDR3 loop spans 13 amino acids. With 2 bases removed from V and 5 bases from J, the gap between germline ends came to 7 bases. Germline V gene sequence: CDR1 WSHSY, CDR2 SAAADI.

This clone was counted once. The V call is TRBV9, the J call TRBJ2-1, with D perhaps matching TRBD1 (6 bases). This CDR3 contains 15 residues. V lost 3 bases to trimming and J lost 7 bases, with 17 bases between them. Germline assignment: CDR1 SGDLS and CDR2 YYNGEE. The CDR3 sequence: CASSAQGSGANEQFF. DNA for the CDR3: TGTGCCAGCAGCGCACAGGGTTCCGGTGCGAATGAGCAGTTCTTC. The variable domain in full, with the rest retrieved from reference TRBV9 and TRBJ2-1, is DSGVTQTPKHLITATGQRVTLRCSPRSGDLSVYWYQQSLDQGLQFLIQYYNGEERAKGNILERFSAQQFPDLHSELNLSSLELGDSALYFCASSAQGSGANEQFFGPGTRLTVL.

V is TRBV14 and J is TRBJ2-2; TRBD2 aligns across 7 bases. Trimming at V came to 4 bases and at J to 7 bases, leaving 6 bases not matched to a gene. CDR1 SGHDN and CDR2 FVKESK come from the germline V gene. The CDR3 is made up of 14 amino acids. The CDR3 nucleotides are TGTGCCAGCAGCCGGGACTATGGGCACGGGGAGCTGTTTTTT. It translates to CASSRDYGHGELFF.

V and J are TRBV6-5 and TRBJ2-7, with D possibly matching TRBD1 (5 bases). Germline V gene lookup returns CDR1 MNHEY and CDR2 SVGAGI. CDR3 size: 12 residues. Trimming left V 6 bases short and J 6 bases short, with 12 bases between. The CDR3 region has the DNA TGTGCCAGCAGGTTGACAGTCGGCGAGCAGTACTTC. Amino acid sequence: CASRLTVGEQYF.

The chain combines TRBV5-1 with TRBJ2-7; no definite D call. The V gene's germline CDR1 is SGHRS and CDR2 YFSETQ. V shed 4 bases and J shed 4 bases, with 9 bases lying between them. The CDR3 totals 12 residues. Here the CDR3 DNA reads TGCGCCAGCAGCCCAGACTTGTACGAGCAGTACTTC. This codes for CASSPDLYEQYF.

V usage is TRBV7-2 and J usage is TRBJ2-7; 9 bases are shared with TRBD2. The trim removed 1 base at V and 3 bases at J, leaving 7 bases unmatched. Looked up from germline, CDR1 is SGHTA and CDR2 is FQGNSA. The length of the CDR3 is 16 residues. The CDR3 nucleotides read TGTGCCAGCAGCTTAGATACTAGCGGGCGTTTCTACGAGCAGTACTTC. Translation: CASSLDTSGRFYEQYF.

The V call is TRBV18, the J call TRBJ2-1; 10 nucleotides agree with TRBD2. V lost 2 bases, J lost 4 bases, and 14 bases stayed unmatched. From germline, CDR1 is KGHSH and CDR2 LQKENI. The CDR3 contains 19 residues. DNA of the CDR3: TGTGCCAGCTCACCAGGGACTAGCGAGGTGGTTCTGAGGTACAATGAGCAGTTCTTC. This encodes CASSPGTSEVVLRYNEQFF.

The rearrangement links TRBV7-9 to TRBJ2-5; D is unresolved. The CDR3 sequence is 13 residues long. The germline gives CDR1 SEHNR, CDR2 FQNEAQ (reference sequence). The ends were cut back, 3 bases at V and 9 bases at J, with 14 bases in the middle. Written as DNA, the CDR3 is TGTGCCAGCAGCTTCGACACATCGTCGGCCCAGTACTTC. It encodes CASSFDTSSAQYF.

This chain joins TRBV9 and TRBJ1-2, with D perhaps matching TRBD1 (6 bases). The CDR3 extends over 13 amino acids. Trimming pared 4 bases from V and 6 bases from J, leaving 13 bases between. Germline V gene data show CDR1 as SGDLS and CDR2 as YYNGEE. CDR3 DNA sequence: TGTGCCAGCAGCAGCGGGGGGGGCCATGGCTACACCTTC. Encoded protein: CASSSGGGHGYTF.

The chain has TRBV10-3 and TRBJ2-1; 10 bases are shared with TRBD2. Germline-derived CDR1 and CDR2 are ENHRY and SYGVKD. The V gene end was trimmed by 4 bases and the J gene end by 0 bases; junction bases not matched to a gene: 6. The CDR3 consists of 17 residues. CDR3 DNA: TGTGCCATCAGTGTTACTAGCGGGATACGCTCCTACAATGAGCAGTTCTTC. This gives the protein CAISVTSGIRSYNEQFF.

This chain connects TRBV27 to TRBJ1-2, with TRBD1 identical over 7 bases. Germline V gene data show CDR1 as MNHEY and CDR2 as SMNVEV (reference sequence). This CDR3 region has 15 residues. Germline trimming cut 8 bases from V and 4 bases from J; bases unmatched to any gene: 13. CDR3 protein: CASGWTGQRSYGYTF. As DNA, the CDR3 is TGTGCCAGCGGATGGACGGGACAGAGGAGCTATGGCTACACCTTC.

The chain couples TRBV24-1 to TRBJ2-7; 12 bases line up with TRBD1. Germline lookup yields CDR1 KGHDR and CDR2 SFDVKD. J lost 1 base, V lost 3 bases, and 9 bases had no gene match. The CDR3 length is 18 residues. CDR3 protein: CATSDGPSGQGASYEQYF. The CDR3 DNA reads TGTGCCACCAGTGATGGGCCTTCGGGACAGGGGGCATCCTACGAGCAGTACTTC.

This clone has just one count. This chain joins TRBV29-1 and TRBJ2-7; weak D call: TRBD1 (5 bases). Between the trimmed V and J ends, which lost 3 bases and 4 bases, there was a span of 13 bases. The germline CDR1 and CDR2 sequences are SQVTM and ANQGSEA. There are 13 residues in the CDR3. The CDR3 DNA reads as TGCAGCGTTGAGTTTCAGGGTCATTACGAGCAGTACTTC. Residues: CSVEFQGHYEQYF.

The rearrangement joins TRBV28 to TRBJ1-6, with a tentative D call TRBD1 (6 bases). The V gene's germline CDR1 is MDHEN and CDR2 SYDVKM. This CDR3 contains 17 residues. Trimming removed 7 bases from V and 4 bases from J, with 20 bases in between. The CDR3 reads CASTSLGDMGYNSPLHF. DNA of the CDR3: TGTGCCAGCACCTCCCTTGGGGACATGGGGTATAATTCACCCCTCCACTTT.

The chain carries TRBV24-1 and TRBJ2-1; a weak D match, TRBD2 (5 bases). The CDR3 totals 13 residues. Germline V gene sequence: CDR1 KGHDR, CDR2 SFDVKD. Trimming shortened V by 2 bases and J by 7 bases, and 8 bases separated the two germline ends. CDR3 in DNA: TGTGCCACCAGTGATTCCCGGGGTAATGAGCAGTTCTTC. Its translation: CATSDSRGNEQFF.

This sequence joins TRBV6-5 and TRBJ2-5; 10 nucleotides agree with TRBD1. The CDR3 loop spans 14 amino acids. Per germline, CDR1 MNHEY and CDR2 SVGAGI. J lost 4 bases, V lost 4 bases, and 3 bases had no gene match. CDR3 residues: CASSWDRGGETQYF. The CDR3 nucleotides are TGTGCCAGCAGTTGGGACAGGGGTGGAGAGACCCAGTACTTC.